The present T cell receptor (beta chain) was sequenced within a study of cytotoxic CD8 clonotypes in ibrutinib-treated CLL (dated by TCRdb to about 2021). Study-wide context: The cohort had 11 relapsed/refractory and about 15 treatment-naive patients; 17 were IGHV unmutated. Cryopreserved peripheral blood mononuclear cells were obtained before treatment, at response, and at either sustained remission or disease progression. Response samples were obtained after a median of 12 months of treatment, with a range of about 6 to 36 months. All remission and progressive disease samples were collected while patients were still receiving ibrutinib. Longitudinal samples were available for about 30% of the 86 trial participants. Samples averaged approximately 240,000 productive templates and tens of thousands of productive rearrangements. Partial responses were observed in about 25 patients and complete responses in 2; after a median follow-up of around 64 months, remission was maintained in 15 or so patients and progression was observed in some twelve.

Trimming costs V 2 bases and J 7 bases, and their ends lie 9 bases apart. The germline V gene (reference sequence) provides CDR1 GTSNPN and CDR2 SVGIG. CDR3 length: 13 amino acids, cysteine to phenylalanine. Here the CDR3 DNA is all that survives: 39 bases in frame from base 1. On a MiSeq, deep resolution sequencing aimed for a depth between 1 in 1 million and 1 in 200,000 T cells, with each clonotype covered 10x on average. TCR beta libraries were generated with the immunoSEQ hsTCRB Kit. On the authors' methods: Data were analyzed with ImmunoSEQ Data Assistant and ImmunoSEQ Analyzer, with V, D and J genes assigned per IMGT definitions. Clonality was computed as one minus normalized Shannon entropy of productive rearrangement frequencies, ranging from 0 to 1. Only overrepresented clonotypes making up at least 0.05% of each patient's repertoire were included in the public clonotype analysis. Approximately 14 age-matched healthy donor repertoires from immuneACCESS served as clonality controls. TCRdb's version of the immuneACCESS table is confined to in-frame rearrangements and falls short of the full clone set. An unresolved V gene accounts for under half of the shortfall where checked; the remainder is of unknown origin. The DNA gave D and trimming, while V, J and clone size come from that table. Across this sample there are under 200,000 clones, with under 85% seen only once. In total, the top ten clones hold less than 6% of the sample.

The study at large found these results: Public clonotypes were rare and either shrank or stayed stable during treatment, and the rise in clonality at ibrutinib response reflected expansion of private clonotypes. Clonality increased at ibrutinib response, stayed stable in sustained remission, and fell back toward baseline at progression. Sustained-remission and progressing patients did not have matched sampling times, and lymph node repertoires were not examined. Baseline clonality exceeded that of age-matched healthy donors and correlated strongly with circulating CD8+ T-cell counts.

This clone has more than one count but fewer than ten. What antigen it recognizes has not been identified. Base qualities are missing; no much larger clone stands one base away. The time point label here, explained by the study, means: approximately 25 months on ibrutinib. For TCR beta library preparation, about 2 micrograms of genomic DNA were extracted from the cryopreserved PBMCs. Longitudinal blood samples from CLL patients on ibrutinib monotherapy underwent high-throughput TCR beta sequencing. The patients took part in an open-label, single-center phase 2 trial of ibrutinib monotherapy. The clonotype comes from a human donor with chronic lymphocytic leukemia. The rearrangement joined TRBV30 to TRBJ1-6; TRBD1 is possibly the D segment (5 matching bases). This specimen consisted of PBMCs, obtained after 24 months of ibrutinib treatment. This receptor carries the CDR3 CAWSIRGNSPLHF. The sequenced DNA is TGTGCCTGGAGTATCCGGGGGAATTCACCCCTCCACTTT.